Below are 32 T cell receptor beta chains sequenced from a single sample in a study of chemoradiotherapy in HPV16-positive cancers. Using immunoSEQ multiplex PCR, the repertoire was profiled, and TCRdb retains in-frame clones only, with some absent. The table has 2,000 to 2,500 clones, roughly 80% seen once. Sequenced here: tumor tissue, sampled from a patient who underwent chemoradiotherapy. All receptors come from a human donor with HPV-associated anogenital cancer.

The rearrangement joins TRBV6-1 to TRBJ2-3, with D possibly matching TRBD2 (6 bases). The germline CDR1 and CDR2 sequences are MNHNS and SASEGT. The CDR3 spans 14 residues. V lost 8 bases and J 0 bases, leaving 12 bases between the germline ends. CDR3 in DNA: TGTGCCAGCCGACTAGGTGCTAGCACAGATACGCAGTATTTT. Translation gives CASRLGASTDTQYF.

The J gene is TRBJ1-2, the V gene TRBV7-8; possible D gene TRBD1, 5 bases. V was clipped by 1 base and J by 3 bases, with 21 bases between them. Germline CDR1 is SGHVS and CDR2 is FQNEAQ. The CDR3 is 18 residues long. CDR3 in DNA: TGTGCCAGCAGCTTAGTGATAATCCCGGCCGGGACTGACTATGGCTACACCTTC. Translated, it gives CASSLVIIPAGTDYGYTF.

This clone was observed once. The CDR3 loop reads CASSARQGQETQYF. The DNA of the CDR3 is TGTGCCAGCAGCGCCCGACAGGGCCAAGAGACCCAGTACTTC. The V and J genes are TRBV9 and TRBJ2-5; 7 nucleotides agree with TRBD1. Trimming removed 3 bases from V and 1 base from J; junction bases left unmatched: 3. This CDR3 has 14 amino acids. The germline CDR1 and CDR2 sequences are SGDLS and YYNGEE.

The CDR3 region has the DNA TGTGCCAGCAGCTTCCGGGGGGCTGGGGCTAATGAGCAGTTCTTC. Its protein is CASSFRGAGANEQFF. The V and J genes are TRBV7-2 and TRBJ2-1; tentative D call: TRBD2 (7 bases). The CDR3 sequence is 15 residues long. V was clipped by 3 bases and J by 7 bases, with 16 bases between them. CDR1 is SGHTA, CDR2 FQGNSA, per germline.

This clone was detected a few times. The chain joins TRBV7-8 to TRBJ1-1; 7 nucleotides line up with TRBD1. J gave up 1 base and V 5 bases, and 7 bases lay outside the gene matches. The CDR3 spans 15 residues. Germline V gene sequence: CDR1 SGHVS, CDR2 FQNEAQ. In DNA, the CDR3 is TGTGCCAGCAGCCCCACGACAGGGAAGAACACTGAAGCTTTCTTT. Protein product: CASSPTTGKNTEAFF.

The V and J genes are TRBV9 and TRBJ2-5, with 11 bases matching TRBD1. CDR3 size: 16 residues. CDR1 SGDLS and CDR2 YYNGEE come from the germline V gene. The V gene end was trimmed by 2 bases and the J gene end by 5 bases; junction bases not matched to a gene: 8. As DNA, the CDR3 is TGTGCCAGCAGCGTGACGTCGGGACAGGGGGTGGAGACCCAGTACTTC. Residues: CASSVTSGQGVETQYF.

CDR3 in amino acids: CASSLVVGTGDSGNTEAFF. The CDR3 bases are TGTGCCAGCAGCTTAGTCGTCGGGACAGGGGACAGCGGGAACACTGAAGCTTTCTTT. The gene calls are TRBV11-3 and TRBJ1-1, with TRBD1 matching over 10 bases. The CDR3 is 19 residues long. J lost 1 base, V lost 1 base, and 12 bases had no gene match. Germline V gives CDR1 SGHNT, CDR2 YENEEA.

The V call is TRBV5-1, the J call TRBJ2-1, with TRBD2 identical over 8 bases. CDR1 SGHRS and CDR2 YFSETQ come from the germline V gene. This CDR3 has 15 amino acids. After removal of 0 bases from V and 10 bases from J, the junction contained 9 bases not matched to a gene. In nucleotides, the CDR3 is TGCGCCAGCAGCTTGGCCCCGGCGGCGGGGGGAGAGCAGTTCTTC. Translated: CASSLAPAAGGEQFF.

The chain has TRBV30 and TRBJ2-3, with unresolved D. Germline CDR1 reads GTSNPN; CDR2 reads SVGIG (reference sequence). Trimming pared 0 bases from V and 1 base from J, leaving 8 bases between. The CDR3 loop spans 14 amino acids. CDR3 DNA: TGTGCCTGGAGTGTACAGTGGGGCACAGATACGCAGTATTTT. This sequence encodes CAWSVQWGTDTQYF.

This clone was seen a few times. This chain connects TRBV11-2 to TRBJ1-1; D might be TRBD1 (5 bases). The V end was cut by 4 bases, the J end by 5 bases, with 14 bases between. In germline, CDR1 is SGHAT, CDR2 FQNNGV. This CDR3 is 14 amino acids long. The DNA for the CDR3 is TGTGCCAGCAGCTCCCCGCCAGGGATGACTGAAGCTTTCTTT. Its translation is CASSSPPGMTEAFF.

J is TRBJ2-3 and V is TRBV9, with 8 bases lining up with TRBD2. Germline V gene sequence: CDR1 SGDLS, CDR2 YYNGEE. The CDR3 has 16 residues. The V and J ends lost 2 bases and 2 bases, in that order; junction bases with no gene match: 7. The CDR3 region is CASSVDSGKATDTQYF. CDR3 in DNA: TGTGCCAGCAGCGTGGATAGCGGGAAAGCCACAGATACGCAGTATTTT.

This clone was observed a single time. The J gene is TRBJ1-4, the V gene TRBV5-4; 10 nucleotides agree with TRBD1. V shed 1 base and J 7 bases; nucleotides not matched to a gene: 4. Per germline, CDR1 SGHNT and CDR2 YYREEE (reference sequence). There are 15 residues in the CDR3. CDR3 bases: TGTGCCAGCAGCTTGTTGGGACAGGGGCCTGAAAAACTGTTTTTT. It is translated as CASSLLGQGPEKLFF.

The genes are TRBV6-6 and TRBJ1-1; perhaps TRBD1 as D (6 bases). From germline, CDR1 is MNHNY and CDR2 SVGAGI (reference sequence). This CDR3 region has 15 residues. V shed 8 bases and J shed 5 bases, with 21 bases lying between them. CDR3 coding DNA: TGTGCCAGCTTAGGAGGGAGGGGGGGTTTGACTGAAGCTTTCTTT. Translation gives CASLGGRGGLTEAFF.

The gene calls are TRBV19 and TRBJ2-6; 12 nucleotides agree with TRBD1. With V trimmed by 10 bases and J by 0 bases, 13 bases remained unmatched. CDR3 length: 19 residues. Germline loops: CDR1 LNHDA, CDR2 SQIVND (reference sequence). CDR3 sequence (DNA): TGTGCCACCCGCGACGGGGGACAGGGGGCCCTCTCTGGGGCCAACGTCCTGACTTTC. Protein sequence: CATRDGGQGALSGANVLTF.

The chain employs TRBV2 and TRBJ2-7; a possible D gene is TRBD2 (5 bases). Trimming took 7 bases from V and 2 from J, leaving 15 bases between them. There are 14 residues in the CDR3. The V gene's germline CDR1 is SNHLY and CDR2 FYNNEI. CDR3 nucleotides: TGTGCCAGCACTTCCCGAGGGTACCCCTACGAGCAGTACTTC. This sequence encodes CASTSRGYPYEQYF.

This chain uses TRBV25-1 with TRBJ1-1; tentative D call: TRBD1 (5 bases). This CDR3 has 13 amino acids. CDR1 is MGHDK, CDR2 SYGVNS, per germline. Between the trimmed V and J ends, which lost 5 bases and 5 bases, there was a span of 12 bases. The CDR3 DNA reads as TGTGCCAGCAGTTTCGTGGGGGGAACTGAAGCTTTCTTT. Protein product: CASSFVGGTEAFF.

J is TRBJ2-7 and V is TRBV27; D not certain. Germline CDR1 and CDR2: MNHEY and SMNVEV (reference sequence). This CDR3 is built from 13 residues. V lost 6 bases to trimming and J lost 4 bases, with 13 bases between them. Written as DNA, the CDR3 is TGTGCCAGCAGGGGCAGAACTATTTACGAGCAGTACTTC. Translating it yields CASRGRTIYEQYF.

The CDR3 is CASSQDRGQPQHF. The CDR3 DNA reads as TGTGCCAGCAGCCAAGACAGGGGTCAGCCCCAGCATTTT. V and J are TRBV7-2 and TRBJ1-5; 8 nucleotides align to TRBD1. The trim removed 5 bases at V and 6 bases at J, leaving 3 bases unmatched. Germline CDR1 and CDR2: SGHTA and FQGNSA. This CDR3 has 13 amino acids.

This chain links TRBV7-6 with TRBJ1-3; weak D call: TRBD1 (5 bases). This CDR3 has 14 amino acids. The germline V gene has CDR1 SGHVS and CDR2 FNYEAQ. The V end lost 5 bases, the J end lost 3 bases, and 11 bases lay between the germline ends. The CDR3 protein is CASSPGPYGNTIYF. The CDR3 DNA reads TGTGCCAGCAGCCCGGGACCCTATGGAAACACCATATATTTT.

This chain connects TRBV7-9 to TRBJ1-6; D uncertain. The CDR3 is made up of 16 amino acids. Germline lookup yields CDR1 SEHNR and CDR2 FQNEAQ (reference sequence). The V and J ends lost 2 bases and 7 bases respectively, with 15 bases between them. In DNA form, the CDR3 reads TGTGCCAGCAGCTTACGCTCTTACAAGCTAAATTCACCCCTCCACTTT. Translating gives CASSLRSYKLNSPLHF.

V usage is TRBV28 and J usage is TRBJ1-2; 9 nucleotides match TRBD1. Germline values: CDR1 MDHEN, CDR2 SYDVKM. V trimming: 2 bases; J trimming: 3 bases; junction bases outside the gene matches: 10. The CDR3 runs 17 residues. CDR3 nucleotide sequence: TGTGCCAGCAGTTTAGGGGGGGGACAGGGTCCGTACTATGGCTACACCTTC. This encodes CASSLGGGQGPYYGYTF.

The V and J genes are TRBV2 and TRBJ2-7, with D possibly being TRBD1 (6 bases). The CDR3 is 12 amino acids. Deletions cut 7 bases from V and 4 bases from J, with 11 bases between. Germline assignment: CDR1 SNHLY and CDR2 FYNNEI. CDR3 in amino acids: CASNTRGYEQYF. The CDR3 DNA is TGTGCCAGCAACACCAGGGGATACGAGCAGTACTTC.

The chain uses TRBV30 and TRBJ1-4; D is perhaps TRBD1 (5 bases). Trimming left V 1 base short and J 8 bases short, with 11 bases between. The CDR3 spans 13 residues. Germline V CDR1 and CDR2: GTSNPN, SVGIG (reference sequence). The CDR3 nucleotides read TGTGCCTGGAGTGAGGGGCCAAGGGAAAAACTGTTTTTT. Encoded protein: CAWSEGPREKLFF.

CDR3: CASSPRREADTQYF. Written as DNA, the CDR3 is TGTGCCAGTAGTCCCCGACGGGAGGCAGATACGCAGTATTTT. This chain connects TRBV19 to TRBJ2-3; TRBD2 matches 7 bases. Trimming removed 5 bases from V and 4 bases from J; junction bases left unmatched: 6. This CDR3 region has 14 residues. Germline V CDR1 and CDR2: LNHDA, SQIVND (reference sequence).

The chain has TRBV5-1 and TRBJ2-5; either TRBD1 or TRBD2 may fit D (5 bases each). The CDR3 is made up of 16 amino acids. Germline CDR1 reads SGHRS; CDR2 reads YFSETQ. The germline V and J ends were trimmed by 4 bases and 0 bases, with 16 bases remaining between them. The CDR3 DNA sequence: TGCGCCAGCAGCCAGGACTGGGGCTTCGACCAAGAGACCCAGTACTTC. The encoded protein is CASSQDWGFDQETQYF.

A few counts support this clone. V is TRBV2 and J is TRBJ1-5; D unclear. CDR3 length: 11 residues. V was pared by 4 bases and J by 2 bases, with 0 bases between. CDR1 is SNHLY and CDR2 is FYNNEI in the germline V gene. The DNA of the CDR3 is TGTGCCAGCAGTGGCAATCAGCCCCAGCATTTT. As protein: CASSGNQPQHF.

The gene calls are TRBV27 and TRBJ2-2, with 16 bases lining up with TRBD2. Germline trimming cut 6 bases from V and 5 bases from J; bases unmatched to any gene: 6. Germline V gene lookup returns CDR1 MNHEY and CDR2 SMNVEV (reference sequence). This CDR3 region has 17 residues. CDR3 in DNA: TGTGCCAGCAGGCAGGGACTAGCGGGAGGGAGGACCGGGGAGCTGTTTTTT. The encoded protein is CASRQGLAGGRTGELFF.

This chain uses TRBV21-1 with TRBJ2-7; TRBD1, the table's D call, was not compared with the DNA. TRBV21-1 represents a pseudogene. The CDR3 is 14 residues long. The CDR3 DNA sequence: TGTGCCAGCAGCACGACAGGGTCGACCTACGAGCAGTACTTC. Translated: CASSTTGSTYEQYF.

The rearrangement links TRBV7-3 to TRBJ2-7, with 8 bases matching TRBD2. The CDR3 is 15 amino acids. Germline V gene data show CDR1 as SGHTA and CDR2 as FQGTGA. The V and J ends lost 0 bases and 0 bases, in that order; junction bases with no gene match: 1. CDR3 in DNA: TGTGCCAGCAGCTTAACTCGGGGGGGCTCCTACGAGCAGTACTTC. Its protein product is CASSLTRGGSYEQYF.

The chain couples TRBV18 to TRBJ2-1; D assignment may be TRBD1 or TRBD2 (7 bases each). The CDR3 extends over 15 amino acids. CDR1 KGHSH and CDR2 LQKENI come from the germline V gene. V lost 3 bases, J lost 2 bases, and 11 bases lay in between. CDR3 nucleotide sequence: TGTGCCAGCTCACCGGGAGGGGGCACCTACAATGAGCAGTTCTTC. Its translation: CASSPGGGTYNEQFF.

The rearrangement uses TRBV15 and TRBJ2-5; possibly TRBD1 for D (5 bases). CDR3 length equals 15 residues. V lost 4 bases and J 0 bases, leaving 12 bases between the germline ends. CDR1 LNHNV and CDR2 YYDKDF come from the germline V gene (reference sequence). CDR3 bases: TGTGCCACCAGCATCTCTACAGGAGACCAAGAGACCCAGTACTTC. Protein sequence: CATSISTGDQETQYF.

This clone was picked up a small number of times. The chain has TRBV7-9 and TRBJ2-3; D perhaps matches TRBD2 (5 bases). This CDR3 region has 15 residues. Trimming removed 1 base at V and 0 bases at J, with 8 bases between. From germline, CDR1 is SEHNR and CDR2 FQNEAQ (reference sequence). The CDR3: CASSLDGGSTDTQYF. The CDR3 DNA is TGTGCCAGCAGCTTAGACGGCGGGAGCACAGATACGCAGTATTTT.